One T cell receptor (beta chain) is described in this entry. The target antigen is unknown. These data are taken from a study of pediatric ulcerative colitis. This CDR3 is built from 15 residues. The germline V gene encodes CDR1 SGHRS and CDR2 YFSETQ. The V end was cut by 4 bases, the J end by 3 bases, with 13 bases between. TCRdb keeps only in-frame clones here, not all; method: immunoSEQ multiplex PCR. The sample records roughly 23,000 clones, 71% being singletons. Rectal tissue came from one to two pinch biopsies taken at colonoscopy. Study outcomes and limitations: Compared with controls, ulcerative colitis showed greater blood-rectum clone sharing. Clonal expansions reduced rectal repertoire diversity in acute severe colitis.

The V and J genes are TRBV5-1 and TRBJ2-2; no definite D call. The origin of this receptor is a boy between 10 and 17 years old with severe ulcerative colitis. Sequenced input: gut tissue. The chain's CDR3 is CASSPNPTDTGELFF. The CDR3 DNA follows: TGCGCCAGCAGCCCAAACCCTACAGACACCGGGGAGCTGTTTTTT. Using reference TRBV5-1 and TRBJ2-2 for the parts outside the CDR3, the full variable domain is KAGVTQTPRYLIKTRGQQVTLSCSPISGHRSVSWYQQTPGQGLQFLFEYFSETQRNKGNFPGRFSGRQFSNSRSEMNVSTLELGDSALYLCASSPNPTDTGELFFGEGSRLTVL.